This T cell receptor beta chain is drawn from a study of post-analysis software for immune sequencing data. Overall study results and limits: Controls showed lower frequencies than patients for five TRBV segments, and TRBV5-6, TRBV5-1 and TRBV20-1 were among these.

Concerning this clonotype: What it binds is unknown.

Incorporated into the TCR beta cDNA libraries were unique molecular identifiers, which served to reduce PCR and sequencing biases. Using its own MiXCR run on the PCR reads, TCRdb lists one record per CDR3 protein. Here the sample spans about 820,000 distinct CDR3 sequences, about 53% being singletons. Germline V gene lookup returns CDR1 SGHRS and CDR2 YFSETQ. The CDR3 loop spans 15 amino acids. V was pared by 0 bases and J by 6 bases, with 16 bases between. This TCR was sampled from a girl aged 10-17 years with multiple sclerosis. The sequenced material came from blood. The chain combines TRBV5-1 with TRBJ2-7; no clear D gene. The CDR3 DNA sequence: TGCGCCAGCAGCTTGGATTTCTCCTCCTACTCCGAGCAGTACTTC. This translates into CASSLDFSSYSEQYF.